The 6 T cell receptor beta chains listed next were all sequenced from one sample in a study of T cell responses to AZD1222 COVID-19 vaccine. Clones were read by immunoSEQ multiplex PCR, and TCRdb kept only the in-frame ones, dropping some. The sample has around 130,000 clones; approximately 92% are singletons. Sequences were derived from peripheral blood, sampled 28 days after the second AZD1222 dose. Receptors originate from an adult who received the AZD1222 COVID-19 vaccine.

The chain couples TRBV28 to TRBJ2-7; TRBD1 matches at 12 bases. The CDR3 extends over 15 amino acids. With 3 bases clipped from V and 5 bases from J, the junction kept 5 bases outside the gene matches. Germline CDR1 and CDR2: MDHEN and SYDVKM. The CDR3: CASSFWGQGADEQYF. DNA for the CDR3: TGTGCCAGCAGTTTCTGGGGACAGGGGGCTGACGAGCAGTACTTC.

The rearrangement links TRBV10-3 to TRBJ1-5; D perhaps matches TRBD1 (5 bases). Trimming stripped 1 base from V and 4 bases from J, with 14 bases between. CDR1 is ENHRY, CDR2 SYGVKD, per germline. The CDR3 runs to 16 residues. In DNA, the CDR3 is TGTGCCATCAGTGAGTGGAGGGTGACAGCTAATCAGCCCCAGCATTTT. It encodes CAISEWRVTANQPQHF.

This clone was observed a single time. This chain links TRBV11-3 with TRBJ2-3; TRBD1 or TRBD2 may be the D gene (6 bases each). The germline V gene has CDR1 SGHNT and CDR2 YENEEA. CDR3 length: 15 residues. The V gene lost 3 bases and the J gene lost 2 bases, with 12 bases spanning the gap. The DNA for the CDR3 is TGTGCCAGCAGCTTGAGGGGGGCTCACACAGATACGCAGTATTTT. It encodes CASSLRGAHTDTQYF.

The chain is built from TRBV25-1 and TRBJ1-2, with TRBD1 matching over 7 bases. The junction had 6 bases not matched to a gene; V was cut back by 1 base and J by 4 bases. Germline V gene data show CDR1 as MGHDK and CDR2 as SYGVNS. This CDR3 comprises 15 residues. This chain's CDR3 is CASSELGQTIYGYTF. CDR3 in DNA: TGTGCCAGCAGTGAATTGGGACAGACGATCTATGGCTACACCTTC.

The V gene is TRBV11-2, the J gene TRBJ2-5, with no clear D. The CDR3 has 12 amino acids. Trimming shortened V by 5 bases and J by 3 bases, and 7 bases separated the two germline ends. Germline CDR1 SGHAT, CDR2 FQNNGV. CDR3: CASSKSKETQYF. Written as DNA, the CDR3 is TGTGCCAGCAGCAAGTCCAAAGAGACCCAGTACTTC.

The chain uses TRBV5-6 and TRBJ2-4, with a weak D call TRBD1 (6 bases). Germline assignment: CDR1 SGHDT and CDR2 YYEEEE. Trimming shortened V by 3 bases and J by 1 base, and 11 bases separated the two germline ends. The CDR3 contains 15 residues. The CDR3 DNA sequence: TGTGCCAGCAGCTCTAATCAGGGGGCCAAAAACATTCAGTACTTC. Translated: CASSSNQGAKNIQYF.